A single sample gave rise to the 20 T cell receptor beta chains below, sequenced in a study of metastatic and nonmetastatic thyroid tumors. All patients were treatment-naive before thyroid surgery. TCRdb re-called the PCR reads through MiXCR. The sample has about 30,000 clones; around a quarter are singletons. Sequenced sample: blood. These receptors originate from a female donor with papillary thyroid cancer or a benign thyroid nodule (not recorded which). Some clones in this sample may be carry-over from other donors' samples.

This clone was observed at least ten times. V gene TRBV29-1 combines with J gene TRBJ2-5; a weak D match, TRBD2 (5 bases). CDR3 length: 12 amino acids. Germline lookup yields CDR1 SQVTM and CDR2 ANQGSEA. V lost 4 bases and J 5 bases, leaving 11 bases between the germline ends. CDR3 in DNA: TGCAGCGTTGGAGGGTTGGGGGAGACCCAGTACTTC. Residues: CSVGGLGETQYF. The full variable domain, with the rest looked up from reference TRBV29-1 and TRBJ2-5, is SAVISQKPSRDICQRGTSLTIQCQVDSQVTMMFWYRQQPGQSLTLIATANQGSEATYESGFVIDKFPISRPNLTFSTLTVSNMSPEDSSIYLCSVGGLGETQYFGPGTRLLVL.

This clone was seen at least ten times. The chain uses TRBV27 and TRBJ2-3; D possibly matches TRBD1 or TRBD2 (5 bases each). Trimming pared 6 bases from V and 9 bases from J, leaving 19 bases between. Germline V CDR1 and CDR2: MNHEY, SMNVEV (reference sequence). The CDR3 has 14 residues. CDR3 sequence reads: CASSLVGVKGTQYF. The CDR3, as DNA: TGTGCCAGCAGCCTGGTGGGGGTAAAGGGGACGCAGTATTTT.

This clone was detected ten times or more. The chain uses TRBV6-4 and TRBJ2-3, with 13 bases that match TRBD2. This CDR3 contains 20 residues. The germline V gene encodes CDR1 MRHNA and CDR2 SNTAGT. Trimming took 7 bases from V and 0 from J; bases not matched to a gene: 16. CDR3 sequence: CASTPGLAGVSRASTDTQYF. The CDR3 nucleotides read TGTGCCAGCACCCCCGGACTAGCGGGAGTTAGTCGAGCTAGCACAGATACGCAGTATTTT.

This clone was seen a few times. This may arise from a read error, as a much more abundant clone is one base away. This rearrangement joins TRBV5-4 to TRBJ1-5; possibly TRBD1 for D (6 bases). V lost 4 bases to trimming and J lost 7 bases, with 15 bases between them. Germline lookup yields CDR1 SGHNT and CDR2 YYREEE (reference sequence). The length of the CDR3 is 14 residues. The CDR3 nucleotides are TGTGCCAGCAGCGCCTACAGGGTTGGGCAGCCCCAGCATTTT. Amino acids: CASSAYRVGQPQHF.

This clone has at least ten counts. Being one base from a much bigger clone, this may be a read error. The chain is built from TRBV20-1 and TRBJ2-1; D call uncertain. Looked up from germline, CDR1 is DFQATT and CDR2 is SNEGSKA (reference sequence). The V end was cut by 3 bases, the J end by 6 bases, with 9 bases between. The CDR3 has 12 residues. CDR3 coding DNA: TGCAGTGCTAGTAAGAGTAGCAATGAGCAGTTCTTC. Translation: CSASKSSNEQFF.

This rearrangement joins TRBV27 to TRBJ2-1; 8 bases align to TRBD2. Germline V gene sequence: CDR1 MNHEY, CDR2 SMNVEV (reference sequence). The CDR3 sequence is 15 residues long. The ends lost 4 bases at V and 8 bases at J; junction bases unmatched: 10. CDR3: CASSSSGGPFYEQFF. In DNA form, the CDR3 reads TGTGCCAGCAGTTCGTCGGGAGGGCCTTTCTATGAGCAGTTCTTC.

Comment on this clone: An end of the junction differs from the germline gene, which may be a read error. The J gene is TRBJ2-6, the V gene TRBV30; D possibly uses TRBD1 or TRBD2 (5 bases each). CDR1 and CDR2 from the germline V gene are GTSNPN and SVGIG (reference sequence). CDR3 length equals 15 residues. CDR3 sequence (DNA): TGTGCCCTGTCGCTTGGAGGTTCTGGGGCCAACGTCCTAACTTTC. Amino acid sequence: CALSLGGSGANVLTF.

Many counts were recorded for this clone. The chain employs TRBV7-2 and TRBJ2-7; TRBD2 matches at 10 bases. Germline lookup yields CDR1 SGHTA and CDR2 FQGNSA. The CDR3 consists of 15 residues. V lost 4 bases to trimming and J lost 4 bases; unmatched junction nucleotides: 7. CDR3 residues: CASSSRAGGRYEQYF. CDR3 nucleotide sequence: TGTGCCAGCAGCTCTAGAGCGGGAGGGCGGTACGAGCAGTACTTC.

The chain uses TRBV20-1 and TRBJ2-1; no firm D call. The CDR3 consists of 14 residues. Trimming removed 1 base from V and 9 bases from J, with 16 bases in between. CDR1 is DFQATT, CDR2 SNEGSKA, per germline (reference sequence). The CDR3 protein is CSARAVNIRFEQFF. DNA for the CDR3: TGCAGTGCTAGAGCTGTTAATATCCGTTTTGAGCAGTTCTTC.

This clone occurred many times. V is TRBV28 and J is TRBJ2-1; the match to TRBD1 covers 7 bases. Looked up from germline, CDR1 is MDHEN and CDR2 is SYDVKM. There are 17 residues in the CDR3. The ends lost 3 bases at V and 1 base at J; junction bases unmatched: 9. The CDR3: CASSFPSRTGSYNEQFF. The CDR3 region has the DNA TGTGCCAGCAGTTTTCCTTCGCGGACAGGATCCTACAATGAGCAGTTCTTC.

This clone was recorded many times. The rearrangement uses TRBV19 and TRBJ2-7, with D perhaps matching TRBD1 (6 bases). Per the germline V gene, CDR1 is LNHDA and CDR2 is SQIVND (reference sequence). Trimming took 4 bases from V and 2 from J, leaving 18 bases between them. This CDR3 has 16 residues. In DNA form, the CDR3 reads TGTGCCAGTAGTAAGTCCGGGACACAAAGAACCTACGAGCAGTACTTC. The encoded protein is CASSKSGTQRTYEQYF.

This clone was recorded many times. The chain couples TRBV5-6 to TRBJ2-7; 13 bases are a match to TRBD2. The CDR3 totals 17 residues. Germline CDR1 is SGHDT and CDR2 is YYEEEE. The V segment lost 6 bases and the J segment 5 bases; nucleotides outside the gene matches: 14. The DNA of the CDR3 is TGTGCCAGCACAACGGGACTAGCGGGACCCGGTGGGAACGAGCAGTACTTC. Translated, it gives CASTTGLAGPGGNEQYF.

At least ten counts were recorded for this clone. The gene calls are TRBV19 and TRBJ1-2; D ambiguous. Germline V CDR1 and CDR2: LNHDA, SQIVND (reference sequence). Trimming removed 3 bases at V and 4 bases at J, with 9 bases between. CDR3 length equals 13 residues. The DNA for the CDR3 is TGTGCCAGTAGTATCGAGGTTTCCTATGGCTACACCTTC. Translated, it gives CASSIEVSYGYTF.

The CDR3: CASTRGGYEQYF. As DNA, the CDR3 is TGTGCCAGCACCAGAGGGGGCTACGAGCAGTACTTC. V usage is TRBV6-1 and J usage is TRBJ2-7; maybe TRBD1 (6 bases). The CDR3 has 12 amino acids. Looked up from germline, CDR1 is MNHNS and CDR2 is SASEGT. The germline V and J ends were trimmed by 7 bases and 3 bases, with 10 bases remaining between them.

This clone was observed at least ten times. This rearrangement joins TRBV6-4 to TRBJ2-2; D gene uncertain. With 4 bases removed from V and 3 bases from J, the gap between germline ends came to 6 bases. The CDR3 has 13 amino acids. CDR1 is MRHNA and CDR2 is SNTAGT in the germline V gene. The CDR3 loop is CASSGGDTGELFF. The CDR3 DNA reads TGTGCCAGCAGTGGGGGTGACACCGGGGAGCTGTTTTTT.

V is TRBV2 and J is TRBJ1-1; possibly TRBD1 for D (6 bases). Trimming shortened V by 5 bases and J by 12 bases, and 19 bases separated the two germline ends. This CDR3 region has 13 residues. Germline V lookup: CDR1 SNHLY, CDR2 FYNNEI. The DNA for the CDR3 is TGTGCCAGCAGTACGGACAGCCCCCTGATATCTTTCTTT. This translates into CASSTDSPLISFF.

V is TRBV19 and J is TRBJ2-1, with a weak D call TRBD2 (5 bases). The V gene's germline CDR1 is LNHDA and CDR2 SQIVND (reference sequence). The V and J ends lost 5 bases and 6 bases respectively, with 17 bases between them. The CDR3 runs to 15 residues. The CDR3 nucleotides are TGTGCCAGTAGTCGGTGTGGCGGGTGGGTCAATGAGCAGTTCTTC. Its protein is CASSRCGGWVNEQFF. The full variable domain, rest sourced from reference TRBV19 and TRBJ2-1, is DGGITQSPKYLFRKEGQNVTLSCEQNLNHDAMYWYRQDPGQGLRLIYYSQIVNDFQKGDIAEGYSVSREKKESFPLTVTSAQKNPTAFYLCASSRCGGWVNEQFFGPGTRLTVL.

There are many counts of this clone. The J gene is TRBJ2-5, the V gene TRBV7-9, with 14 bases that match TRBD2. Germline values: CDR1 SEHNR, CDR2 FQNEAQ (reference sequence). This CDR3 spans 15 amino acids. V was clipped by 6 bases and J by 5 bases; unmatched bases: 5. The CDR3, as DNA: TGTGCCAGCAGTCAAGGGACTAGCGGGAGCGAGACCCAGTACTTC. It yields the protein CASSQGTSGSETQYF.

This clone is judged medium-sized. The J gene is TRBJ2-7, the V gene TRBV12-3 or TRBV12-4; D uncertain. CDR3 length equals 12 residues. Trimming stripped 4 bases from V and 5 bases from J, with 9 bases between. This CDR3 reads CASSSAGNEQYF. CDR3 bases: TGTGCCAGCAGTTCAGCAGGTAACGAGCAGTACTTC.

This clone was detected ten times or more. The genes are TRBV11-3 and TRBJ1-1; 7 nucleotides match TRBD1. Germline V gene data show CDR1 as SGHNT and CDR2 as YENEEA. The CDR3 is made up of 15 amino acids. The J segment lost 2 bases and the V segment lost 5 bases, leaving 8 bases of the junction unmatched. This chain's CDR3 is CASSPTGQPNTEAFF. CDR3 coding DNA: TGTGCCAGCAGCCCCACGGGACAGCCAAACACTGAAGCTTTCTTT.